The clone carrying this TCR beta chain was seen only a few times. Its antigen remains unidentified. The Oncomine TCR Beta short-read assay sequenced DNA from cultured CD4+ T cells. TCRdb reprocessed the PCR reads with MiXCR, giving one entry per CDR3 protein. The sample carries roughly 12,000 distinct CDR3 sequences, 35% to 55% recorded once. The sample originates from a study of vaccination and CD4 T cells after COVID-19. Looking at the study overall: A CEFX pool, an HIV-1 Nef pool, or else no peptide went into the control cultures. General observations from the study: Vaccine-specific clones numbering 304 of 307 showed spike mono-reactivity in convalescent patients. Median SARS-CoV-2-reactive clonotype numbers went up from around 19 to 38, but not significantly.

Trimming cost V 4 bases and J 5 bases; bases outside gene matches: 8. Germline loops: CDR1 SNHLY, CDR2 FYNNEI. There are 15 residues in the CDR3. Treatment noted: approximately 10-day PBMC culture with coronavirus spike peptide pools or control peptides (ViraFEST assay). Expansion of antigen-specific T cells with peptide pools by ViraFEST preceded sequencing of TCRs. This sequence originates from a human donor with COVID-19. The sequenced material came from cultured CD4+ T cells from blood. V and J are TRBV2 and TRBJ1-1; TRBD1 agrees at 9 bases. The CDR3 DNA reads TGTGCCAGCAGTGCCGCAGGACAGGGGCGGACTGAAGCTTTCTTT. The encoded protein is CASSAAGQGRTEAFF. Filled out from reference TRBV2 and TRBJ1-1, the complete variable domain reads EPEVTQTPSHQVTQMGQEVILRCVPISNHLYFYWYRQILGQKVEFLVSFYNNEISEKSEIFDDQFSVERPDGSNFTLKIRSTKLEDSAMYFCASSAAGQGRTEAFFGQGTRLTVV.